The 25 T cell receptor beta chains listed next were all sequenced from one sample in a study of response to subunit inactivated influenza vaccine. One entry per CDR3 protein, called by TCRdb with MiXCR from the RT-PCR reads. The sample lists roughly 700,000 distinct CDR3 sequences; 11% to 15% were seen once. The sample here was PBMCs from blood, taken about 14 days before vaccination. Receptors were obtained from a man aged 50-59 years who received an inactivated influenza vaccine.

This clonotype has more than one count but fewer than ten. The V call is TRBV4-2, the J call TRBJ2-7; unclear D gene. This CDR3 spans 14 amino acids. V gave up 0 bases and J gave up 3 bases, with 9 bases separating them. Germline V gene lookup returns CDR1 LGHNA and CDR2 YNFKEQ. CDR3 in amino acids: CASSQDRQFYEQYF. In DNA, the CDR3 is TGTGCCAGCAGCCAAGATCGACAATTCTACGAGCAGTACTTC.

V usage is TRBV30 and J usage is TRBJ1-1; TRBD1 matches at 8 bases. The CDR3 contains 14 residues. CDR1 is GTSNPN, CDR2 SVGIG, per germline (reference sequence). V was pared by 4 bases and J by 1 base, with 5 bases of the junction left unmatched. The CDR3 bases are TGTGCCTGGACCCGACAGGGGAGGAACACTGAAGCTTTCTTT. Its protein product is CAWTRQGRNTEAFF.

This clonotype was recorded many times. The gene calls are TRBV7-6 and TRBJ2-7; 7 bases fit TRBD1. Per the germline V gene, CDR1 is SGHVS and CDR2 is FNYEAQ. Unmatched junction bases numbered 11, after V lost 3 bases and J lost 9 bases. This CDR3 has 14 residues. In nucleotides, the CDR3 is TGTGCCAGCAGCTTGGCCGGGACAGACTCAGTGCAGTACTTC. It is translated as CASSLAGTDSVQYF.

The chain joins TRBV20-1 to TRBJ1-5; TRBD1 aligns across 7 bases. Trimming took 6 bases from V and 6 from J; bases not matched to a gene: 8. Germline CDR1 and CDR2: DFQATT and SNEGSKA (reference sequence). CDR3 size: 13 residues. This CDR3 reads CSARDRVGQPQHF. The CDR3 region has the DNA TGCAGTGCCCGCGACAGGGTCGGTCAGCCCCAGCATTTT.

The chain combines TRBV20-1 with TRBJ2-7; 7 nucleotides match TRBD1. The CDR3 runs to 12 residues. CDR1 is DFQATT, CDR2 SNEGSKA, per germline (reference sequence). The J segment lost 5 bases and the V segment lost 6 bases, leaving 7 bases of the junction unmatched. The DNA of the CDR3 is TGCAGTGCCGAAGGGACAGTAGACGAGCAGTACTTC. Translation: CSAEGTVDEQYF.

This clonotype was found a few times. V gene TRBV7-9 combines with J gene TRBJ1-4; D unresolved. Per germline, CDR1 SEHNR and CDR2 FQNEAQ (reference sequence). This CDR3 is 15 amino acids long. The V gene lost 5 bases and the J gene lost 3 bases, with 13 bases spanning the gap. The DNA for the CDR3 is TGTGCCAGCAGCGCGGGGAGGGTTTCTAATGAAAAACTGTTTTTT. This gives the protein CASSAGRVSNEKLFF. Looking up the rest from reference TRBV7-9 and TRBJ1-4 gives the full variable domain: DTGVSQNPRHKITKRGQNVTFRCDPISEHNRLYWYRQTLGQGPEFLTYFQNEAQLEKSRLLSDRFSAERPKGSFSTLEIQRTEQGDSAMYLCASSAGRVSNEKLFFGSGTQLSVL.

This clonotype was counted between two and nine times. V gene TRBV10-3 combines with J gene TRBJ2-1; 9 bases fit TRBD2. V gave up 0 bases and J gave up 7 bases; unmatched junction bases: 10. The CDR3 loop spans 17 amino acids. Germline V gives CDR1 ENHRY, CDR2 SYGVKD. The CDR3, as DNA: TGTGCCATCAGTGAGTCGACGGTAGCGGGGGTTTATAATGAGCAGTTCTTC. It specifies CAISESTVAGVYNEQFF.

This clonotype was found many times. The genes are TRBV5-6 and TRBJ2-5, with D possibly being TRBD1 (6 bases). With 0 bases removed from V and 5 bases from J, the gap between germline ends came to 8 bases. Germline V gene lookup returns CDR1 SGHDT and CDR2 YYEEEE. This CDR3 is built from 13 residues. The DNA for the CDR3 is TGTGCCAGCAGCTTGGACAGGGCGGAGACCCAGTACTTC. Its translation is CASSLDRAETQYF. Variable domain in full (rest from reference TRBV5-6 and TRBJ2-5): DAGVTQSPTHLIKTRGQQVTLRCSPKSGHDTVSWYQQALGQGPQFIFQYYEEEERQRGNFPDRFSGHQFPNYSSELNVNALLLGDSALYLCASSLDRAETQYFGPGTRLLVL.

This clonotype came up a few times. The rearrangement uses TRBV12-3 or TRBV12-4 and TRBJ1-4, with 7 bases lining up with TRBD1. The V gene end was trimmed by 6 bases and the J gene end by 7 bases; junction bases not matched to a gene: 8. The length of the CDR3 is 14 residues. CDR3 amino acids: CASSATGRGEKLFF. In nucleotides, the CDR3 is TGTGCCAGCAGCGCGACAGGGCGGGGTGAAAAACTGTTTTTT.

This chain links TRBV20-1 with TRBJ2-1; unclear D gene. This CDR3 spans 13 amino acids. The V end was cut by 3 bases, the J end by 1 base, with 7 bases between. Germline values: CDR1 DFQATT, CDR2 SNEGSKA (reference sequence). The CDR3 sequence: CSASGLSYNEQFF. For the CDR3, the DNA is TGCAGTGCTAGCGGGCTTTCCTACAATGAGCAGTTCTTC.

The J gene is TRBJ2-3, the V gene TRBV7-9; the D gene is possibly TRBD2 (6 bases). CDR1 SEHNR and CDR2 FQNEAQ come from the germline V gene (reference sequence). This CDR3 spans 14 amino acids. Trimming took 4 bases from V and 6 from J, leaving 14 bases between them. The CDR3: CASSSTPGRDTQYF. CDR3 DNA: TGTGCCAGCAGCTCGACACCAGGGAGGGATACGCAGTATTTT.

The chain employs TRBV6-5 and TRBJ2-7; D might be TRBD1 or TRBD2, each matching 5 bases. The germline gives CDR1 MNHEY, CDR2 SVGAGI. Trimming stripped 4 bases from V and 0 bases from J, with 13 bases between. The CDR3 consists of 15 residues. The CDR3 here is CASSFRDGSSYEQYF. The CDR3 region has the DNA TGTGCCAGCAGTTTCCGGGACGGCAGCTCCTACGAGCAGTACTTC.

This clonotype has at least ten counts. The chain employs TRBV2 and TRBJ2-1, with 13 bases matching TRBD2. Germline-derived CDR1 and CDR2 are SNHLY and FYNNEI. J gave up 7 bases and V 2 bases, and 5 bases lay outside the gene matches. This CDR3 has 16 amino acids. The CDR3 nucleotides read TGTGCCAGCAGTGAAAGCGGACTAGCGGGGGTAAATGAGCAGTTCTTC. It translates to CASSESGLAGVNEQFF.

This chain connects TRBV24-1 to TRBJ2-7, with 7 bases that match TRBD1. The ends lost 6 bases at V and 6 bases at J; junction bases unmatched: 4. The CDR3 sequence is 12 residues long. The V gene's germline CDR1 is KGHDR and CDR2 SFDVKD. CDR3 DNA sequence: TGTGCCACCAGTCAACAGGGGACCGAGCAGTACTTC. It translates to CATSQQGTEQYF.

This clonotype was seen at least ten times. The rearrangement joins TRBV6-1 to TRBJ2-3, with 10 bases matching TRBD2. This CDR3 is built from 16 residues. Germline V gene sequence: CDR1 MNHNS, CDR2 SASEGT. V dropped 6 bases and J dropped 4; count of bases not matched to a gene: 10. The CDR3, as DNA: TGTGCCAGCAGACCTGAGCGGGGGGGCCTTCCAGATACGCAGTATTTT. Translated, it gives CASRPERGGLPDTQYF.

This clonotype was recorded a few times. The chain combines TRBV28 with TRBJ1-2; D remains ambiguous. Trimming took off 6 bases at V and 7 bases at J, with 15 bases between the two ends. The length of the CDR3 is 13 residues. Germline V gives CDR1 MDHEN, CDR2 SYDVKM. The DNA for the CDR3 is TGTGCCAGCAGGATCCCACTACTTTCTGGCTACACCTTC. Its translation: CASRIPLLSGYTF.

The chain employs TRBV20-1 and TRBJ2-3, with TRBD2 identical over 12 bases. This CDR3 contains 15 residues. After removal of 6 bases from V and 3 bases from J, the junction contained 7 bases not matched to a gene. Looked up from germline, CDR1 is DFQATT and CDR2 is SNEGSKA (reference sequence). The DNA for the CDR3 is TGCAGTGCCTCTAGCGGGGGGGCGAGGACAGATACGCAGTATTTT. Protein sequence: CSASSGGARTDTQYF.

This clonotype came up a few times. The chain recombines TRBV13 with TRBJ1-2, with D possibly TRBD1 on 6 matching bases. Germline V gene data show CDR1 as PRHDT and CDR2 as FYEKMQ (reference sequence). There are 15 residues in the CDR3. Trimming took off 1 base at V and 3 bases at J, with 12 bases between the two ends. The CDR3 DNA follows: TGTGCCAGCAGCTTAGTAGGACAGCCTTACTATGGCTACACCTTC. Residues: CASSLVGQPYYGYTF. Supplemented by reference TRBV13 and TRBJ1-2, the full variable domain reads AAGVIQSPRHLIKEKRETATLKCYPIPRHDTVYWYQQGPGQDPQFLISFYEKMQSDKGSIPDRFSAQQFSDYHSELNMSSLELGDSALYFCASSLVGQPYYGYTFGSGTRLTVV.

The chain links TRBV4-1 to TRBJ2-5; D possibly matches TRBD1 or TRBD2 (6 bases each). Trimming took 0 bases from V and 2 from J, leaving 16 bases between them. The CDR3 length is 17 residues. Germline V gene lookup returns CDR1 MGHRA and CDR2 YSYEKL. The CDR3 bases are TGCGCCAGCAGCCAAGAACGAGGGGGGCTACTGCAAGAGACCCAGTACTTC. Amino acid sequence: CASSQERGGLLQETQYF.

The V call is TRBV7-2, the J call TRBJ2-5, with 9 bases identical to TRBD1. J gave up 1 base and V 4 bases, and 10 bases lay outside the gene matches. Germline CDR1 and CDR2: SGHTA and FQGNSA. This CDR3 comprises 17 residues. The CDR3 region has the DNA TGTGCCAGCAGCTATTCGCCGTACAGGGGGCGCCAAGAGACCCAGTACTTC. Translating gives CASSYSPYRGRQETQYF.

CDR3 nucleotide sequence: TGTGCCAGCAGCAATTTACAGCGAGGGGTGACCAAAAACATTCAGTACTTC. Its translation is CASSNLQRGVTKNIQYF. The rearrangement links TRBV21-1 to TRBJ2-4; the D call in the table, TRBD1, was not verified against the DNA. TRBV21-1 is deemed a pseudogene. CDR3 size: 17 residues.

This clonotype occurred many times. The chain uses TRBV24-1 and TRBJ2-2, with TRBD1 matching 8 bases. With V trimmed by 4 bases and J by 7 bases, 7 bases remained unmatched. The length of the CDR3 is 15 residues. Germline lookup yields CDR1 KGHDR and CDR2 SFDVKD. The CDR3: CATSETDRGGGELFF. Written as DNA, the CDR3 is TGTGCCACCAGTGAGACAGACAGGGGTGGCGGGGAGCTGTTTTTT.

This clonotype was detected only once. The chain combines TRBV29-1 with TRBJ2-1; 10 bases agree with TRBD2. CDR1 is SQVTM, CDR2 ANQGSEA, per germline. Germline trimming cut 5 bases from V and 5 bases from J; bases unmatched to any gene: 6. The CDR3 runs to 14 residues. CDR3 nucleotides: TGCAGCGTTATGGGGCTAGCGGGGGACAATGAGCAGTTCTTC. Translating it yields CSVMGLAGDNEQFF.

This clonotype turned up a few times. The chain carries TRBV27 and TRBJ2-7; TRBD2 matches at 16 bases. V lost 8 bases, J lost 3 bases, and 4 bases stayed unmatched. CDR3 length: 15 residues. The germline gives CDR1 MNHEY, CDR2 SMNVEV (reference sequence). For the CDR3, the DNA is TGTGCCAGCCGGGGACTAGCGGGAGGGATCTACGAGCAGTACTTC. Its protein product is CASRGLAGGIYEQYF.

The sample holds a few counts of this clonotype. This rearrangement joins TRBV11-2 to TRBJ2-5; maybe TRBD2 (7 bases). The CDR3 is 16 residues long. Trimming stripped 5 bases from V and 5 bases from J, with 21 bases between. Germline values: CDR1 SGHAT, CDR2 FQNNGV. CDR3 nucleotide sequence: TGTGCCAGCAGCCGAGGGGGTGCGGGGGATGTGGAGACCCAGTACTTC. This sequence encodes CASSRGGAGDVETQYF.